This T cell receptor (beta chain) was found in a study of OX40 agonist ivuxolimab in advanced cancers. The overall study: Earlier anti-PD-1, anti-PD-L1 or anti-CTLA-4 therapy was permitted; over 35% had received some. Whole-study findings and limits: Among expanded peripheral T cells, antigen specificity went undetermined.

This CDR3 spans 13 amino acids. V lost 4 bases to trimming and J lost 6 bases, with 13 bases between them. Germline CDR1 reads SGHRS; CDR2 reads YFSETQ. As regards this clone: Its target is unknown.

TCRdb's copy holds only in-frame clones and misses some; the assay was immunoSEQ multiplex PCR. The sample has just under 85,000 clones, around four fifths seen once; the top ten hold approximately 0.79%. The sequences come from CD4+ or CD8+ T cells sorted from blood, collected in a trial of the OX40 agonist ivuxolimab. The receptor was isolated from an adult with an advanced solid tumor such as melanoma, head and neck, liver or kidney cancer. This chain connects TRBV5-1 to TRBJ1-1; D unresolved. The CDR3 DNA reads TGCGCCAGCAGCAATCCGGGCAGTCCTGAAGCTTTCTTT. Translated: CASSNPGSPEAFF.